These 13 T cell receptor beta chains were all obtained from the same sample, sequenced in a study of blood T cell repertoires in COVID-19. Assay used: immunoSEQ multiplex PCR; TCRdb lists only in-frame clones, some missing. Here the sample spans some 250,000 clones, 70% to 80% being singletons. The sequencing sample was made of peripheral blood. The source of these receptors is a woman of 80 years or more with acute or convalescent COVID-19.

CDR3 protein: CSARQGIGYTF. The CDR3 DNA sequence: TGCAGTGCACGACAGGGGATCGGCTACACCTTC. V and J are TRBV20-1 and TRBJ1-2; 8 nucleotides agree with TRBD1. J was trimmed by 8 bases and V by 6 bases; bases with no gene match: 5. The CDR3 sequence is 11 residues long. Per the germline V gene, CDR1 is DFQATT and CDR2 is SNEGSKA (reference sequence).

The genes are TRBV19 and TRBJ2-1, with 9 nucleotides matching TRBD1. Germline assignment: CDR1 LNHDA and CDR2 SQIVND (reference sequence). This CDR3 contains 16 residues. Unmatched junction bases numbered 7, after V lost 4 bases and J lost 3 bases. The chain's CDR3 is CASSKEPGQGYNEQFF. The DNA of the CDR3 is TGTGCCAGTAGTAAAGAACCGGGACAGGGCTACAATGAGCAGTTCTTC. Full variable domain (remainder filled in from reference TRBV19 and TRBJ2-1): DGGITQSPKYLFRKEGQNVTLSCEQNLNHDAMYWYRQDPGQGLRLIYYSQIVNDFQKGDIAEGYSVSREKKESFPLTVTSAQKNPTAFYLCASSKEPGQGYNEQFFGPGTRLTVL.

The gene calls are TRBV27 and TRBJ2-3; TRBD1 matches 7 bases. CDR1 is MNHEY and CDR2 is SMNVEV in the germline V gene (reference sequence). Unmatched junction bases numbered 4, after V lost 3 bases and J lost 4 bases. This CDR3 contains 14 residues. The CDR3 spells CASSFKGAADTQYF. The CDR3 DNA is TGTGCCAGCAGTTTTAAGGGGGCGGCAGATACGCAGTATTTT.

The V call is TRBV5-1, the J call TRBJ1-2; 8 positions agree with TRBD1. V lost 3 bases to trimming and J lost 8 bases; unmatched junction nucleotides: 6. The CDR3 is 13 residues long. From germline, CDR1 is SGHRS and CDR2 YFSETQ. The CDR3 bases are TGCGCCAGCAGCTCCCAGGGGGCTGCCGGCTACACCTTC. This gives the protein CASSSQGAAGYTF.

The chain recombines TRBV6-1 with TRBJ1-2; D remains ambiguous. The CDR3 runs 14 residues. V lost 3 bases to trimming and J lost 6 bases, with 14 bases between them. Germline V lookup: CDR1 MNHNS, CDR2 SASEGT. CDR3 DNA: TGTGCCAGCAGTGAGGGTATAGGAGGGAATGGCTACACCTTC. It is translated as CASSEGIGGNGYTF.

DNA of the CDR3: TGCGCCAGCAGCTTGGGATCTAGCGGGGCTCTCTACAATGAGCAGTTCTTC. Its protein product is CASSLGSSGALYNEQFF. The rearrangement joins TRBV5-1 to TRBJ2-1, with TRBD2 identical over 9 bases. The CDR3 is 17 residues long. J lost 3 bases, V lost 0 bases, and 7 bases had no gene match. Germline V gives CDR1 SGHRS, CDR2 YFSETQ.

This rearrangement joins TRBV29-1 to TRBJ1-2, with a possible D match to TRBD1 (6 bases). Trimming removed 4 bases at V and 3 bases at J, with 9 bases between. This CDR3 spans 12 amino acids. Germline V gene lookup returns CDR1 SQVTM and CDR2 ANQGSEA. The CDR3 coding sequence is TGCAGCGTTGTCCAGGGGCACTATGGCTACACCTTC. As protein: CSVVQGHYGYTF.

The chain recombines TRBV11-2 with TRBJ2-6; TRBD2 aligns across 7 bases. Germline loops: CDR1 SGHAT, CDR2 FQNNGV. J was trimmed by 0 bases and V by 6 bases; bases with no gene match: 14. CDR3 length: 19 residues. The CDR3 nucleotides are TGTGCCAGCAGTCTCGAGCGGGGAGGGAAGAACTCTGGGGCCAACGTCCTGACTTTC. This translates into CASSLERGGKNSGANVLTF.

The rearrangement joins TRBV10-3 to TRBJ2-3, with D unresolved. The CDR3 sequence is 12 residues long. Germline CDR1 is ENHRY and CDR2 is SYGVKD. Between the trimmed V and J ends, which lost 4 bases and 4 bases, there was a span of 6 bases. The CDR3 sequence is CAISAEADTQYF. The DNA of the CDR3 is TGTGCCATCAGTGCAGAAGCAGATACGCAGTATTTT.

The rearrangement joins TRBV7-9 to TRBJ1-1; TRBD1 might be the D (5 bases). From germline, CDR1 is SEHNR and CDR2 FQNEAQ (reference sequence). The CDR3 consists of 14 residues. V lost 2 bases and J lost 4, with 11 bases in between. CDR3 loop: CASSLTSRGTEAFF. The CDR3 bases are TGTGCCAGCAGCTTAACCTCTAGGGGCACTGAAGCTTTCTTT.

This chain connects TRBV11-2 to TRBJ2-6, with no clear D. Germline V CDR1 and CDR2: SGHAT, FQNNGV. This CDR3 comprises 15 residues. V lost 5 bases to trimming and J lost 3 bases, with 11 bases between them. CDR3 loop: CASSPTLFGANVLTF. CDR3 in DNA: TGTGCCAGCAGCCCGACTCTTTTTGGGGCCAACGTCCTGACTTTC.

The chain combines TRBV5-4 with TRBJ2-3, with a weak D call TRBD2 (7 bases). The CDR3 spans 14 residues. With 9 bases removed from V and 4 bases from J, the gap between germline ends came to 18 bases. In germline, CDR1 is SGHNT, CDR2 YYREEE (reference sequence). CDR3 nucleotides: TGTGCCATCCGCGAGGGAGGGGGTTCAGATACGCAGTATTTT. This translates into CAIREGGGSDTQYF.

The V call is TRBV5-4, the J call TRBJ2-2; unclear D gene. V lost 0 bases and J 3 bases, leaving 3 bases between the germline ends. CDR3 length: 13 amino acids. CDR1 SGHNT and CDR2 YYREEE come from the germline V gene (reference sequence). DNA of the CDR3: TGTGCCAGCAGCTTGGCCGACACCGGGGAGCTGTTTTTT. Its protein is CASSLADTGELFF.